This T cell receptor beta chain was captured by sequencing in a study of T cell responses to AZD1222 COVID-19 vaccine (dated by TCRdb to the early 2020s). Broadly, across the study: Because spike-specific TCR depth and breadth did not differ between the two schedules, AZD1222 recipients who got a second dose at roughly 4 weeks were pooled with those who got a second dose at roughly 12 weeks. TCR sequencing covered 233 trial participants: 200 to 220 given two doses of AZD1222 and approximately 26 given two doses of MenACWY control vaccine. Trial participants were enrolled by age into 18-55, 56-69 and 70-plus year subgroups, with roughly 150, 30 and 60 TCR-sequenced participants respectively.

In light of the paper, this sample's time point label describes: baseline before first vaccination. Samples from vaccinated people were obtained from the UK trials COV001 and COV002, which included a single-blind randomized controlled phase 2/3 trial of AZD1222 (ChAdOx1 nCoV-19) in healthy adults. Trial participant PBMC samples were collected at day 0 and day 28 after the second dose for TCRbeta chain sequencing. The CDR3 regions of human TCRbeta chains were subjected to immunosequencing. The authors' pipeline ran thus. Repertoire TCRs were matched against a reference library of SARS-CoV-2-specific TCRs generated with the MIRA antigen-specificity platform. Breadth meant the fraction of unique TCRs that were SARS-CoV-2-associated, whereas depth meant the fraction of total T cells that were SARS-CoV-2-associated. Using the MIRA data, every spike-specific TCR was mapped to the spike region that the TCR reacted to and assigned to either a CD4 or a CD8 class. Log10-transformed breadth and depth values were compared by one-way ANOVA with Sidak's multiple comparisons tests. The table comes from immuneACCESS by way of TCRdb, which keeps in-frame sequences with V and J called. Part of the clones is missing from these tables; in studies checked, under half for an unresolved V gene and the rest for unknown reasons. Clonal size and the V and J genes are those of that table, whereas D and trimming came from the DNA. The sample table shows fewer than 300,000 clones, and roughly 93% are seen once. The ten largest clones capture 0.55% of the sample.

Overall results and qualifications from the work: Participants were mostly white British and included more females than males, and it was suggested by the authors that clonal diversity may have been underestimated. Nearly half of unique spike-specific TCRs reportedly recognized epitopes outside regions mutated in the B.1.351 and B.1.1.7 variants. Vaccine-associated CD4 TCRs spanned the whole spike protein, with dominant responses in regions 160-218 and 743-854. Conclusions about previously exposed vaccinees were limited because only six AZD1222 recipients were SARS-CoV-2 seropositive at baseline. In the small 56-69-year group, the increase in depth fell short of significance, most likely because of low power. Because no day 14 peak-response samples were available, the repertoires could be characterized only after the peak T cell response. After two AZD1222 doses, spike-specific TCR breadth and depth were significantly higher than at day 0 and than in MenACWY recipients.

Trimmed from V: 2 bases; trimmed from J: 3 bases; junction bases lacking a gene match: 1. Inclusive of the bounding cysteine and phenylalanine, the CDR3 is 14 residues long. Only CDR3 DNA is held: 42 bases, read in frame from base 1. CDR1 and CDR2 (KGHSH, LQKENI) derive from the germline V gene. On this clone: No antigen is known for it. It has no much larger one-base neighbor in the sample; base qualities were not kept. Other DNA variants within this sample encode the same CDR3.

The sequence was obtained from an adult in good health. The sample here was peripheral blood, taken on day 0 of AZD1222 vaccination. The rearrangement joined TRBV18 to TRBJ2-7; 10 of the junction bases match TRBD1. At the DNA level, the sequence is TGTGCCAGCTCACCAGGGACAGGGGACTACGAGCAGTACTTC. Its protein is CASSPGTGDYEQYF.